Listed below are T cell receptor beta chains from one sample, sequenced in a study of T cell responses to AZD1222 COVID-19 vaccine. This table comes from immunoSEQ multiplex PCR, and its TCRdb copy is limited to in-frame clones, with some not included. Of about 210,000 clones listed, around 94% are singletons. The sequencing here drew on peripheral blood, taken 28 days after the second dose of the MenACWY control vaccine. The receptors stem from an adult who received the MenACWY meningococcal vaccine as a control. Each CDR3 is given with its conserved first and last residue. A D gene is named only where the DNA matches it firmly. Not all rows give a size; the values are once, few, many and, for expanded clones, a class.

v_gene: TRBV28
abundance: -
d_gene: -
j_gene: TRBJ2-7
CDR3nt: TGTGCCAGCCGGGACAATGCGCGGGAGCAGTACTTC
CDR3aa: CASRDNAREQYF

v_gene: TRBV7-9
abundance: -
d_gene: -
j_gene: TRBJ1-1
CDR3nt: TGTGCCAGCAGCTTAGGGCAGGGGTACACTGAAGCTTTCTTT
CDR3aa: CASSLGQGYTEAFF

v_gene: TRBV5-4
abundance: -
d_gene: -
j_gene: TRBJ2-1
CDR3nt: TGTGCCAGCAGCTTGGACCCTCCTAGCAATGAGCAGTTCTTC
CDR3aa: CASSLDPPSNEQFF

v_gene: TRBV19
abundance: -
d_gene: -
j_gene: TRBJ2-7
CDR3nt: TGTGCCAGTAGTTTCGGGACAAACTACGAGCAGTACTTC
CDR3aa: CASSFGTNYEQYF

v_gene: TRBV5-1
abundance: -
d_gene: TRBD1
j_gene: TRBJ2-7
CDR3nt: TGCGCCAGCAGCTTGATGACAGGGTCCTCCGTCTACGAGCAGTACTTC
CDR3aa: CASSLMTGSSVYEQYF

v_gene: TRBV19
abundance: -
d_gene: -
j_gene: TRBJ1-5
CDR3nt: TGTGCCAGTAGTGCCAGGGATAGCAATCAGCCCCAGCATTTT
CDR3aa: CASSARDSNQPQHF

v_gene: TRBV5-1
abundance: -
d_gene: -
j_gene: TRBJ1-2
CDR3nt: TGCGCCAGCAGCTTCGGGCGGGGGGTCTTGGACTATGGCTACACCTTC
CDR3aa: CASSFGRGVLDYGYTF

v_gene: TRBV9
abundance: -
d_gene: TRBD1
j_gene: TRBJ1-2
CDR3nt: TGTGCCAGCAGCGCCACAGGGGATAACTATGGCTACACCTTC
CDR3aa: CASSATGDNYGYTF

v_gene: TRBV6-5
abundance: -
d_gene: -
j_gene: TRBJ2-1
CDR3nt: TGTGCCAGCAGTTACGGAGGCCAGTACAATGAGCAGTTCTTC
CDR3aa: CASSYGGQYNEQFF

v_gene: TRBV5-4
abundance: -
d_gene: -
j_gene: TRBJ1-6
CDR3nt: TGTGCCAGCAGCTTAATGGGGGGCGGTGATTCACCCCTCCACTTT
CDR3aa: CASSLMGGGDSPLHF

v_gene: TRBV13
abundance: -
d_gene: -
j_gene: TRBJ1-6
CDR3nt: TGTGCCAGCAGTCTCGGTAGGGTTTCACCCCTCCACTTT
CDR3aa: CASSLGRVSPLHF

v_gene: TRBV7-2
abundance: once
d_gene: TRBD1
j_gene: TRBJ1-6
CDR3nt: TGTGCCAGCAGCTTCCCCCCGACAGGGGTTCATTCACCCCTCCACTTT
CDR3aa: CASSFPPTGVHSPLHF

v_gene: TRBV7-9
abundance: -
d_gene: -
j_gene: TRBJ1-1
CDR3nt: TGTGCCAGCAGCTTTGCAGAGGTGAACACTGAAGCTTTCTTT
CDR3aa: CASSFAEVNTEAFF

v_gene: TRBV9
abundance: -
d_gene: TRBD2
j_gene: TRBJ2-3
CDR3nt: TGTGCCAGCAGCTCTAGCGGAAGCACAGATACGCAGTATTTT
CDR3aa: CASSSSGSTDTQYF

v_gene: TRBV2
abundance: -
d_gene: -
j_gene: TRBJ2-3
CDR3nt: TGTGCCAGCAGTGAAGCTGATCCGGCTAGCACAGATACGCAGTATTTT
CDR3aa: CASSEADPASTDTQYF

v_gene: TRBV4-2
abundance: -
d_gene: -
j_gene: TRBJ1-1
CDR3nt: TGTGCCAGCAGCCTATCCTACGGAGAGAACACTGAAGCTTTCTTT
CDR3aa: CASSLSYGENTEAFF

v_gene: TRBV28
abundance: -
d_gene: -
j_gene: TRBJ2-5
CDR3nt: TGTGCCAGTGTCGGGGGAGGCCCCCGGACCCAGTACTTC
CDR3aa: CASVGGGPRTQYF

v_gene: TRBV3-1/TRBV3-2
abundance: -
d_gene: -
j_gene: TRBJ1-1
CDR3nt: TGTGCCAGCAGCCAAGGCTTGAACACTGAAGCTTTCTTT
CDR3aa: CASSQGLNTEAFF

v_gene: TRBV18
abundance: -
d_gene: -
j_gene: TRBJ2-3
CDR3nt: TGTGCCAGCTCACCACCCGGGGAAGGCACAGATACGCAGTATTTT
CDR3aa: CASSPPGEGTDTQYF

v_gene: TRBV30
abundance: -
d_gene: -
j_gene: TRBJ1-3
CDR3nt: TGTGCCTGGACAGGGACCCAAAGAAACACCATATATTTT
CDR3aa: CAWTGTQRNTIYF

v_gene: TRBV4-3
abundance: -
d_gene: -
j_gene: TRBJ1-5
CDR3nt: TGCGCCAGCAGCCAAGATTGGGATCAGCCCCAGCATTTT
CDR3aa: CASSQDWDQPQHF

v_gene: TRBV9
abundance: -
d_gene: TRBD1
j_gene: TRBJ2-2
CDR3nt: TGTGCCAGCAGCCCCCCCCTCCGACAGGGGATGGCGAACACCGGGGAGCTGTTTTTT
CDR3aa: CASSPPLRQGMANTGELFF

v_gene: TRBV18
abundance: -
d_gene: -
j_gene: TRBJ2-7
CDR3nt: TGTGCCAGCTCAGGATCCTACGAGCAGTACTTC
CDR3aa: CASSGSYEQYF

v_gene: TRBV4-2
abundance: -
d_gene: -
j_gene: TRBJ2-5
CDR3nt: TGTGCCAGCAGCCAGGGGCTCGGGGAGACCCAGTACTTC
CDR3aa: CASSQGLGETQYF

v_gene: TRBV5-1
abundance: -
d_gene: -
j_gene: TRBJ2-1
CDR3nt: TGCGCCAGCAGCTTGGGTTCCCGCACCTACAATGAGCAGTTCTTC
CDR3aa: CASSLGSRTYNEQFF

v_gene: TRBV19
abundance: -
d_gene: -
j_gene: TRBJ1-2
CDR3nt: TGTGCCAGTACTATGGGAGGGCCCTATGGCTACACCTTC
CDR3aa: CASTMGGPYGYTF

v_gene: TRBV5-1
abundance: -
d_gene: TRBD2
j_gene: TRBJ2-1
CDR3nt: TGCGCCAGCAGCTTGGTTTTAGCGGGGGAGGATAAGCAGTTCTTC
CDR3aa: CASSLVLAGEDKQFF

v_gene: TRBV27
abundance: -
d_gene: TRBD1
j_gene: TRBJ1-2
CDR3nt: TGTGCCAGCAGTCTGGGACAGCTCAAAGGGCCTCGCAGCTACACCTTC
CDR3aa: CASSLGQLKGPRSYTF

v_gene: TRBV6-5
abundance: -
d_gene: -
j_gene: TRBJ1-5
CDR3nt: TGTGCCAGCAGTTACGGTCAGGGTCCAGGTCAGCCCCAGCATTTT
CDR3aa: CASSYGQGPGQPQHF

v_gene: TRBV4-3
abundance: -
d_gene: -
j_gene: TRBJ1-4
CDR3nt: TGCGCCAGCAGCCAAGCCGGGACCCGAAATGAAAAACTGTTTTTT
CDR3aa: CASSQAGTRNEKLFF

v_gene: TRBV11-2
abundance: -
d_gene: TRBD2
j_gene: TRBJ2-1
CDR3nt: TGTGCCAGCAGCTCGAGGGGCCTAGCGGGAGGTAATGAGCAGTTCTTC
CDR3aa: CASSSRGLAGGNEQFF

v_gene: TRBV29-1
abundance: -
d_gene: -
j_gene: TRBJ2-3
CDR3nt: TGCAGCGTCCTCAGGGCCCCAGATACGCAGTATTTT
CDR3aa: CSVLRAPDTQYF

v_gene: TRBV2
abundance: few
d_gene: -
j_gene: TRBJ1-1
CDR3nt: TGTGCCAGTCCTAGCCCGCCCGTGACTGAAGCTTTCTTT
CDR3aa: CASPSPPVTEAFF

v_gene: TRBV28
abundance: few
d_gene: TRBD1
j_gene: TRBJ1-4
CDR3nt: TGTGCCAGCAGTCTCACAGGGGTATCGGAAAAACTGTTTTTT
CDR3aa: CASSLTGVSEKLFF

v_gene: TRBV2
abundance: -
d_gene: -
j_gene: TRBJ2-5
CDR3nt: TGTGCCAGCAGGGGTTTAGACAGGTACTTCCAAGAGACCCAGTACTTC
CDR3aa: CASRGLDRYFQETQYF

v_gene: TRBV10-3
abundance: -
d_gene: TRBD1
j_gene: TRBJ2-2
CDR3nt: TGTGCCATCAGTGCGGGACAGGGGGCCCTCACCGGGGAGCTGTTTTTT
CDR3aa: CAISAGQGALTGELFF

v_gene: TRBV18
abundance: -
d_gene: -
j_gene: TRBJ2-1
CDR3nt: TGTGCCAGCTCCCCAGGGGGGAATGAGCAGTTCTTC
CDR3aa: CASSPGGNEQFF

v_gene: TRBV6-1
abundance: once
d_gene: TRBD1
j_gene: TRBJ2-7
CDR3nt: TGTGCCAGCAGTGAGTGGGACAGGTCTTACGGGTACGAGCAGTACTTC
CDR3aa: CASSEWDRSYGYEQYF

v_gene: TRBV19
abundance: -
d_gene: -
j_gene: TRBJ1-3
CDR3nt: TGTGCCACATACGATCGGGACTCTGGAAACACCATATATTTT
CDR3aa: CATYDRDSGNTIYF

v_gene: TRBV5-3
abundance: -
d_gene: TRBD1
j_gene: TRBJ1-5
CDR3nt: TGTGCCAGAAGCCCCTATCGACAGGGACCGGAACAGCATTTT
CDR3aa: CARSPYRQGPEQHF

v_gene: TRBV29-1
abundance: -
d_gene: TRBD1
j_gene: TRBJ2-2
CDR3nt: TGCAGCGCCCGGACAGGGGGCGATGGGACCGGGGAGCTGTTTTTT
CDR3aa: CSARTGGDGTGELFF

v_gene: TRBV4-1
abundance: -
d_gene: TRBD1
j_gene: TRBJ2-7
CDR3nt: TGCGCCAGCAGCCCTGCACTGGTCGTGGGGACAGGTAAACACGAGCAGTACTTC
CDR3aa: CASSPALVVGTGKHEQYF

v_gene: TRBV7-2
abundance: -
d_gene: TRBD1
j_gene: TRBJ2-7
CDR3nt: TGTGCCAGCAGCCCTTGGACAGGGAGCTACGAGCAGTACTTC
CDR3aa: CASSPWTGSYEQYF

v_gene: TRBV29-1
abundance: -
d_gene: -
j_gene: TRBJ1-2
CDR3nt: TGCAGCGTTGAAAAGGGGATGTATGGCTACACCTTC
CDR3aa: CSVEKGMYGYTF

v_gene: TRBV11-2
abundance: -
d_gene: -
j_gene: TRBJ2-7
CDR3nt: TGTGCCAGCAGCTCTAGGGCAGGGGCCTACGAGCAGTACTTC
CDR3aa: CASSSRAGAYEQYF

v_gene: TRBV2
abundance: -
d_gene: -
j_gene: TRBJ1-6
CDR3nt: TGTGCCAGCAGTGCGTTCCAGGGGTATAATTCACCCCTCCACTTT
CDR3aa: CASSAFQGYNSPLHF

v_gene: TRBV7-2
abundance: -
d_gene: -
j_gene: TRBJ1-3
CDR3nt: TGTGCCAGCAGCCCCGGGCGAACTGGAAACACCATATATTTT
CDR3aa: CASSPGRTGNTIYF

v_gene: TRBV2
abundance: -
d_gene: -
j_gene: TRBJ2-5
CDR3nt: TGTGCCAGCAGTTCCGGCCACCAAGAGACCCAGTACTTC
CDR3aa: CASSSGHQETQYF

v_gene: TRBV3-1/TRBV3-2
abundance: -
d_gene: -
j_gene: TRBJ1-5
CDR3nt: TGTGCCAGCAGCCAGCAAGATCAGCCCCAGCATTTT
CDR3aa: CASSQQDQPQHF

v_gene: TRBV4-2
abundance: -
d_gene: TRBD2
j_gene: TRBJ2-7
CDR3nt: TGTGCCAGCAGCCAAGATCAGGAGCGGGGGGGGAACGAGCAGTACTTC
CDR3aa: CASSQDQERGGNEQYF

v_gene: TRBV5-1
abundance: -
d_gene: -
j_gene: TRBJ2-7
CDR3nt: TGCGCCAGCAGCTCCCTCCGGGACGGAACGAGCGAGCAGTACTTC
CDR3aa: CASSSLRDGTSEQYF

v_gene: TRBV28
abundance: once
d_gene: -
j_gene: TRBJ1-2
CDR3nt: TGTGCCAGCAGTTTACCCACCAATGGGTGGGGCTACACCTTC
CDR3aa: CASSLPTNGWGYTF

v_gene: TRBV21-1
abundance: -
d_gene: -
j_gene: TRBJ2-7
CDR3nt: TGTGCCAGCAGGAACCGAGAGCCGCCCTCCTACGAGCAGTACTTC
CDR3aa: CASRNREPPSYEQYF